These T cell receptor beta chains were read from a single sample in a study of shared clonotypes between healthy human individuals. Only in-frame clones appear in the TCRdb table, and some are missing; sequencing was by immunoSEQ multiplex PCR. The sample records some 2.1 million clones, about 95% being singletons. The specimen sequenced was naive CD8+ T cells sorted from blood. The receptors here all came from a young man in good health. CDR3s include the opening cysteine and the closing phenylalanine or tryptophan.

cdr3_length,j_call,v_call,cdr3_aa
13,TRBJ2-1,TRBV15,CATSFTEYNEQFF
15,TRBJ1-1,TRBV5-4,CASKGDLVMNTEAFF
16,TRBJ1-4,TRBV7-9,CASSLMATATNEKLFF
16,TRBJ1-5,TRBV27,CASSLLGDPQGQPQHF
19,TRBJ1-4,TRBV7-9,CASSLSPDRTPETNEKLFF
13,TRBJ2-7,TRBV7-8,CASSRDTTYEQYF
15,TRBJ2-6,TRBV5-6,CASSLSGAGANVLTF
15,TRBJ1-5,TRBV27,CASSFSPNSNQPQHF
14,TRBJ2-5,TRBV21-1,CARGDRDPQETQYF
13,TRBJ1-4,TRBV2,CASSETPGGDLFF
17,TRBJ1-5,TRBV18,CASSPGEVLGNNQPQHF
13,TRBJ1-2,TRBV11-2,CASSLGRGDGYTF
15,TRBJ2-1,TRBV6-1,CASEGQGQFWNEQFF
12,TRBJ1-2,TRBV29-1,CSVESPSYGYTF
14,TRBJ1-6,TRBV30,CAWSVGDSNSPLHF
15,TRBJ2-1,TRBV4-1,CASSQEGLVSNEQFF
14,TRBJ2-7,TRBV4-3,CASSQDRGRVEQYF
15,TRBJ2-7,TRBV15,CATSSRDRGRGEQYF
14,TRBJ2-4,TRBV19,CASNDEAHQNIQYF
14,TRBJ1-1,TRBV9,CASSVDSRFAEAFF
14,TRBJ2-2,TRBV9,CASSVGVLAGELFF
19,TRBJ2-1,TRBV4-3,CASSHYGLAGEGSYNEQFF
13,TRBJ1-2,TRBV6-9,CASSYRVGYGYTF
13,TRBJ2-7,TRBV5-6,CASSLQGSYEQYF
15,TRBJ2-3,TRBV6-1,CASSDPKGGRDTQYF
15,TRBJ1-5,TRBV4-3,CASSQDTKDYQPQHF
14,TRBJ1-1,TRBV5-6,CASRLGQGYTEAFF
14,TRBJ1-1,TRBV5-6,CASSLARGNTEAFF
16,TRBJ2-2,TRBV11-2,CASSVLGTGSTGELFF
15,TRBJ2-1,TRBV19,CASSIGTGGGNEQFF
15,TRBJ2-7,TRBV28,CASSLGRGVPHEQYF
12,TRBJ1-1,TRBV7-9,CASSSGAGEAFF
17,TRBJ1-2,TRBV2,CASSEAVGQGNNYGYTF
15,TRBJ1-5,TRBV7-9,CASSLAGGGPEPQHF
11,TRBJ1-5,TRBV19,CASRDNEPQHF
12,TRBJ2-7,TRBV10-3,CAAAATPYEQYF
15,TRBJ2-2,TRBV6-5,CASSSGLPLGGELFF
15,TRBJ2-1,TRBV9,CASSALLGLGNEQFF
12,TRBJ1-1,TRBV5-1,CASSSDDSEAFF
16,TRBJ2-7,TRBV18,CASSPPPGRSSYEQYF
12,TRBJ2-7,TRBV5-1,CASSGGPYEQYF
19,TRBJ2-4,TRBV15,CATSPRGLAGPIAKNIQYF
14,TRBJ1-1,TRBV19,CASSPRGANTEAFF
13,TRBJ2-3,TRBV6-1,CASSEVSGYTQYF